This T cell receptor beta chain was captured by sequencing in a study of blood T cell repertoires in COVID-19 (dated by TCRdb to 2018 to 2020). For the wider study: Collaborator samples came from the United States, Italy and Spain and covered acute and convalescent phases of COVID-19. The prospective study material was composed of cDNA or gDNA derived from T cells, B-cell-depleted T cells, or PBMCs. A de-identified subject ID, COVID-19 status, age in years and sex were almost always included in the sample metadata. Subjects who had been exposed to COVID-19, were actively infected with it, or had recovered from it provided the deeply sampled blood TCRbeta repertoires that made up the dataset. The samples were drawn from two sources: the first 160 participants of the ongoing ImmuneRACE study, and 1,254 subjects contributed by 6 global collaborators. The repertoires were released in a freely available public database meant as a resource for research on the immune response to SARS-CoV-2. Where available, HLA class I and class II types were taken from metadata supplied by the sample provider and were not determined by assay-based typing. Summary of the overall study and its limitations: Clinical and demographic metadata were provided uncurated, with the amount varying by source and participant.

Relative to germline, V is missing 7 bases and J is missing 7 bases, with 7 bases of the junction outside any gene match. Per the germline V gene, MDHEN is the CDR1 and SYDVKM is the CDR2. From its cysteine to its phenylalanine, the CDR3 spans 13 amino acids. Only the CDR3 part of the read is kept: 39 bases, read in frame from the first base. This clone has just one count. Its binding antigen is unknown. Nothing much larger sits one base from this clone, and base qualities are not available. TCRbeta CDR3 regions were amplified from genomic DNA using the immunoSEQ Assay, a bias-controlled multiplex PCR. The authors' analysis ran thus. Nucleated cell counts per sample were estimated from amplification of reference gene primers within the assay. Sequence reads were collapsed and filtered to measure the absolute abundance of every unique TCRbeta CDR3 rearrangement. For each sample, productive Simpson clonality was calculated as the square root of Simpson's diversity index across productive rearrangements. Held by TCRdb, this immuneACCESS table contains in-frame sequences only and omits some clones. Under half of the omission traces to an unresolved V gene where checked; the cause of the rest is unknown. V and J calls and clone size are given by that table; D and trimming were obtained from the DNA. A total of about 74,000 clones appear in this sample, 80% of them only once. Approximately 12% of the sample comes from the top ten.

The collaborating institutions used their own protocols to collect whole blood in K2EDTA tubes. For TCRbeta analysis, collaborators shipped samples in one of three forms: frozen whole blood, isolated PBMCs, or DNA extracted from either of those sample types. The sequenced material came from peripheral blood. This chain is built from TRBV28 and TRBJ2-1; 7 central bases correspond to TRBD2. This clonotype was sampled from a human donor in a cohort sampled during active COVID-19. The DNA sequence is given as TGTGCCAGCACCCTTGAGGGAGGGAATGAGCAGTTCTTC. Translation gives CASTLEGGNEQFF.